One and the same sample provided the 20 T cell receptor beta chains below, sequenced in a study of T-cell reconstitution after alpha-beta-depleted transplantation in children. TCRbeta library construction was performed incorporating unique molecular identifiers. TCRdb ran MiXCR on the PCR reads and lists one entry per CDR3 protein. The sample gives 100,000 to 130,000 distinct CDR3 sequences, around 6.4% of which show up once; less than 30% is in the top ten. Source: PBMCs, mostly from graft donor cells, taken 360 days after TCRalphabeta/CD19-depleted stem cell transplant. The source of these receptors is a male patient between 2 and 15 years old who had a stem cell transplant for acute lymphoblastic leukemia, so the T cells may come from the graft donor.

A note on this clonotype: A clone one base away is much larger, so this may be a read error. The chain joins TRBV11-2 to TRBJ2-3, with 10 bases fitting TRBD2. The CDR3 totals 18 residues. Looked up from germline, CDR1 is SGHAT and CDR2 is FQNNGV. The CDR3: CSSSLPTAGGMSTDTQYF. The CDR3 DNA is TGTTCCAGCAGCTTACCTACAGCGGGAGGGATGAGCACAGATACGCAGTATTTT. The whole variable domain, filled in from reference TRBV11-2 and TRBJ2-3, reads EAGVAQSPRYKIIEKRQSVAFWCNPISGHATLYWYQQILGQGPKLLIQFQNNGVVDDSQLPKDRFSAERLKGVDSTLKIQPAKLEDSAVYLCSSSLPTAGGMSTDTQYFGPGTRLTVL.

This clonotype was observed at least ten times. The genes are TRBV4-1 and TRBJ2-1; 7 bases fit TRBD1. The CDR3 runs 14 residues. Germline loops: CDR1 MGHRA, CDR2 YSYEKL. The J segment lost 5 bases and the V segment lost 4 bases, leaving 5 bases of the junction unmatched. The CDR3 here is CASSLTGVDNEQFF. The CDR3, as DNA: TGCGCCAGCAGCCTAACAGGGGTGGACAATGAGCAGTTCTTC.

This clonotype showed up many times. V is TRBV25-1 and J is TRBJ2-2, with D unclear. V dropped 5 bases and J dropped 4 bases, with 8 bases sitting between them. The CDR3 totals 13 residues. Germline V gives CDR1 MGHDK, CDR2 SYGVNS. The CDR3 bases are TGTGCCAGCAGTATGAGAGCCACCGGGGAGCTGTTTTTT. Translated, it gives CASSMRATGELFF. The full variable domain, rest sourced from reference TRBV25-1 and TRBJ2-2, is EADIYQTPRYLVIGTGKKITLECSQTMGHDKMYWYQQDPGMELHLIHYSYGVNSTEKGDLSSESTVSRIRTEHFPLTLESARPSHTSQYLCASSMRATGELFFGEGSRLTVL.

This clonotype was found many times. The gene calls are TRBV24-1 and TRBJ2-2, with 10 bases identical to TRBD1. Germline CDR1 is KGHDR and CDR2 is SFDVKD. V was pared by 11 bases and J by 5 bases, with 4 bases of the junction left unmatched. The CDR3 spans 13 residues. In nucleotides, the CDR3 is TGTGCCAGCCGGGACAGGGGAACCGGGGAGCTGTTTTTT. Translating gives CASRDRGTGELFF.

As DNA, the CDR3 is TGTGCCATCAGTGAGTCCCTTCCCCTCCCCGGAGATACGCAGTATTTT. It is translated as CAISESLPLPGDTQYF. The V gene is TRBV10-3, the J gene TRBJ2-3, with D unclear. There are 16 residues in the CDR3. The V gene lost 0 bases and the J gene lost 5 bases, with 15 bases spanning the gap. Looked up from germline, CDR1 is ENHRY and CDR2 is SYGVKD.

This clonotype was recorded many times. The chain combines TRBV24-1 with TRBJ2-1; no clear D. V shed 0 bases and J shed 9 bases, with 11 bases lying between them. The CDR3 is 14 residues long. The germline gives CDR1 KGHDR, CDR2 SFDVKD. CDR3 bases: TGTGCCACCAGTGATTTGCTACCCTTGAGTGAGCAGTTCTTC. Its protein is CATSDLLPLSEQFF.

In its sample, this clonotype was seen many times. This rearrangement joins TRBV7-2 to TRBJ2-5, with 7 positions matching TRBD1. The CDR3 covers 15 residues. V lost 1 base, J lost 1 base, and 3 bases stayed unmatched. CDR1 and CDR2 from the germline V gene are SGHTA and FQGNSA. The CDR3 sequence is CASSLGGGPQETQYF. DNA for the CDR3: TGTGCCAGCAGCTTAGGAGGGGGCCCCCAAGAGACCCAGTACTTC.

This clonotype has at least ten counts. The chain has TRBV4-3 and TRBJ2-7; possible D gene TRBD2, 5 bases. CDR3 size: 16 residues. V shed 0 bases and J shed 2 bases, with 14 bases lying between them. The germline V gene has CDR1 LGHNA and CDR2 YSLEER. The CDR3 spells CASSQDPDDYPYEQYF. CDR3 DNA sequence: TGCGCCAGCAGCCAAGATCCCGATGACTACCCCTACGAGCAGTACTTC.

V and J are TRBV24-1 and TRBJ2-5; D is perhaps TRBD1 (6 bases). Germline CDR1 is KGHDR and CDR2 is SFDVKD. V shed 9 bases and J shed 5 bases, with 9 bases lying between them. The CDR3 contains 11 residues. CDR3 loop: CATSQGETQYF. In DNA form, the CDR3 reads TGTGCCACCTCTCAGGGGGAGACCCAGTACTTC.

This clonotype was counted many times. This CDR3 reads CATSFLLAPGSPQHF. The CDR3 DNA sequence: TGTGCCACCAGCTTTCTTCTGGCCCCGGGTTCACCCCAGCATTTT. The chain couples TRBV15 to TRBJ1-5; D is undetermined. The V end lost 5 bases, the J end lost 10 bases, and 21 bases lay between the germline ends. The CDR3 length is 15 residues. The germline V gene has CDR1 LNHNV and CDR2 YYDKDF (reference sequence).

This clonotype appeared many times. The chain couples TRBV11-2 to TRBJ2-1, with 7 nucleotides matching TRBD1. Losses at the gene ends were 8 bases for V and 6 bases for J; bases not matched to a gene: 10. This CDR3 comprises 14 residues. The germline gives CDR1 SGHAT, CDR2 FQNNGV. The CDR3 DNA reads TGTGCCAGCGCAGGGGGTCGGCTTCCCAATGAGCAGTTCTTC. Encoded protein: CASAGGRLPNEQFF.

The V and J genes are TRBV28 and TRBJ2-5; D is unresolved. Trimming removed 3 bases at V and 0 bases at J, with 11 bases between. The germline CDR1 and CDR2 sequences are MDHEN and SYDVKM. CDR3 length: 15 amino acids. In nucleotides, the CDR3 is TGTGCCAGCAGTTTGGAGCCTGGGTACCAAGAGACCCAGTACTTC. It yields the protein CASSLEPGYQETQYF. Using reference TRBV28 and TRBJ2-5 for the parts outside the CDR3, the full variable domain is DVKVTQSSRYLVKRTGEKVFLECVQDMDHENMFWYRQDPGLGLRLIYFSYDVKMKEKGDIPEGYSVSREKKERFSLILESASTNQTSMYLCASSLEPGYQETQYFGPGTRLLVL.

The V gene is TRBV20-1, the J gene TRBJ2-5; possibly TRBD1 or TRBD2 for D (7 bases each). The CDR3 extends over 16 amino acids. The V and J ends lost 5 bases and 9 bases respectively, with 28 bases between them. Germline CDR1 and CDR2: DFQATT and SNEGSKA (reference sequence). The CDR3 nucleotides read TGCAGTGCTCCACACAGGGGACCTTTCCCTGCGGGGGCCCAGTACTTC. It encodes CSAPHRGPFPAGAQYF.

In this sample, this clonotype turned up many times. This chain connects TRBV5-1 to TRBJ2-1; 7 bases map to TRBD2. J was trimmed by 3 bases and V by 5 bases; bases with no gene match: 5. The CDR3 runs to 14 residues. In germline, CDR1 is SGHRS, CDR2 YFSETQ. The DNA of the CDR3 is TGCGCCAGCAGGGTGGGAGGGAGCTACAATGAGCAGTTCTTC. Encoded protein: CASRVGGSYNEQFF. Full variable domain (outside the CDR3, taken from reference TRBV5-1 and TRBJ2-1): KAGVTQTPRYLIKTRGQQVTLSCSPISGHRSVSWYQQTPGQGLQFLFEYFSETQRNKGNFPGRFSGRQFSNSRSEMNVSTLELGDSALYLCASRVGGSYNEQFFGPGTRLTVL.

This clonotype was recorded at least ten times. This sequence joins TRBV24-1 and TRBJ1-5; the D gene is possibly TRBD1 (6 bases). Germline CDR1 KGHDR, CDR2 SFDVKD. The V and J ends lost 2 bases and 6 bases respectively, with 10 bases between them. The CDR3 runs 14 residues. Written as DNA, the CDR3 is TGTGCCACCAGTGATTCCAGGGGAGGTCAGCCCCAGCATTTT. This sequence encodes CATSDSRGGQPQHF.

This clonotype was seen many times. The chain carries TRBV29-1 and TRBJ2-3; D tentatively reads TRBD1 or TRBD2 (6 bases each). This CDR3 is 15 amino acids long. CDR1 and CDR2 (germline): SQVTM, ANQGSEA. V shed 3 bases and J shed 8 bases, with 21 bases lying between them. CDR3 protein: CSVEPRDNPAGTQYF. The CDR3 DNA is TGCAGCGTTGAGCCCCGGGACAACCCAGCGGGTACGCAGTATTTT.

This clonotype appeared a few times. The chain has TRBV24-1 and TRBJ2-5; no clear D gene. The CDR3 extends over 14 amino acids. Trimming removed 2 bases at V and 5 bases at J, with 11 bases between. The germline V gene encodes CDR1 KGHDR and CDR2 SFDVKD. CDR3 protein: CATSDSDPWETQYF. In DNA form, the CDR3 reads TGTGCCACCAGTGATTCCGATCCGTGGGAGACCCAGTACTTC.

This clonotype came up many times. This chain joins TRBV10-3 and TRBJ2-3, with TRBD2 identical over 12 bases. CDR1 and CDR2 (germline): ENHRY, SYGVKD. The junction had 9 bases not matched to a gene; V was cut back by 8 bases and J by 0 bases. The CDR3 extends over 17 amino acids. The CDR3 DNA is TGTGCCATCGCGCAACTAGCGGGAGGACCTAGCACAGATACGCAGTATTTT. Translating it yields CAIAQLAGGPSTDTQYF.

Ten or more counts support this clonotype. The J gene is TRBJ1-5, the V gene TRBV5-1; D is unresolved. The CDR3 consists of 13 residues. Trimming left V 1 base short and J 2 bases short, with 4 bases between. Looked up from germline, CDR1 is SGHRS and CDR2 is YFSETQ. The CDR3 loop reads CASSLTGNQPQHF. Here the CDR3 DNA reads TGCGCCAGCAGCTTGACCGGCAATCAGCCCCAGCATTTT.

Of note for this clonotype: The conserved final phenylalanine or tryptophan is absent from the CDR3, which likely points to a read error. This chain uses TRBV5-1 with TRBJ1-2; 7 bases agree with TRBD1. The CDR3 is 17 amino acids. V lost 1 base and J lost 3; bases outside the gene matches: 12. CDR1 is SGHRS, CDR2 YFSETQ, per germline. CDR3 in DNA: TGCGCCAGCAGCTTGCGCACCCTCGGACAGGTAGACTATGGCTACACCTTA. Protein sequence: CASSLRTLGQVDYGYTL.